This T cell receptor beta chain was identified during a study of breast tumors, draining lymph nodes, adjacent tissues. The V and J ends lost 2 bases and 4 bases, in that order; junction bases with no gene match: 2. The CDR3 totals 15 residues. Germline CDR1 reads MDHEN; CDR2 reads SYDVKM. Study observations and caveats: Tumors had less TCR diversity than lymph nodes, more than nontumor tissue.

This clonotype is medium-sized in the sample. Its antigen is as yet unknown. TCRdb independently ran MiXCR on the multiplex PCR reads; one entry per CDR3 protein. This sample carries approximately 19,000 distinct CDR3 sequences, 50% of them seen once, and the ten largest clones take 7.5% to 9.5%. The specimen sequenced was breast tumor tissue. This clonotype was sampled from a female donor with breast cancer. Some clones in this sample may be carry-over from other donors' samples. V usage is TRBV28 and J usage is TRBJ1-6; 7 bases map to TRBD1. CDR3 region: CASSLRGQYNSPLHF. CDR3 coding DNA: TGTGCCAGCAGTTTAAGGGGACAGTATAATTCACCCCTCCACTTT.